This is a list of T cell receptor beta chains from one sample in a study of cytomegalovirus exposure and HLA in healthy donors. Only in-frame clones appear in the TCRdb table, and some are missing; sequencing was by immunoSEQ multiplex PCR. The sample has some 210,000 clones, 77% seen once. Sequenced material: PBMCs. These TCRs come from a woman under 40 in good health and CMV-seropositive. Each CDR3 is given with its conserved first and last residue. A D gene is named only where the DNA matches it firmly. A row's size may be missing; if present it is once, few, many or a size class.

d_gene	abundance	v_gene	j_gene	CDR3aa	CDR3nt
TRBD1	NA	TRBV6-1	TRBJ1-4	CASSTQGFYEKLFF	TGTGCCAGCAGTACACAGGGGTTCTATGAAAAACTGTTTTTT
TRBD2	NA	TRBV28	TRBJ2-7	CASSLPGGSYEQYF	TGTGCCAGCAGTTTACCGGGAGGGTCCTACGAGCAGTACTTC
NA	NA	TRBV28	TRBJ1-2	CASSLPGRVDGYTF	TGTGCCAGCAGTTTACCAGGGAGGGTTGATGGCTACACCTTC
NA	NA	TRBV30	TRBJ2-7	CAWSVGRVPNEQYF	TGTGCCTGGAGTGTAGGGCGGGTCCCCAACGAGCAGTACTTC
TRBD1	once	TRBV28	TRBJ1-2	CASSLQGGGYTF	TGTGCCAGCAGTTTGCAGGGGGGAGGCTACACCTTC
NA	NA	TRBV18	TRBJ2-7	CASSPLQGSSYEQYF	TGTGCCAGCTCACCACTCCAGGGCAGCTCCTACGAGCAGTACTTC
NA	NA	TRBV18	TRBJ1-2	CASSPYQGADGYTF	TGTGCCAGCTCCCCTTATCAGGGCGCCGATGGCTACACCTTC
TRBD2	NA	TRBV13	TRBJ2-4	CASSSAGGPDIQYF	TGTGCCAGCAGCTCAGCGGGAGGGCCGGACATTCAGTACTTC
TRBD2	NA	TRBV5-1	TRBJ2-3	CASSPRTSGSDTQYF	TGCGCCAGCAGCCCCAGGACTAGCGGGAGTGATACGCAGTATTTT
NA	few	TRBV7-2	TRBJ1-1	CASGRAKENTEAFF	TGTGCCAGCGGCAGGGCCAAGGAGAACACTGAAGCTTTCTTT
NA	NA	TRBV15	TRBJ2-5	CATSEQGRETQYF	TGTGCCACCAGCGAGCAGGGGAGAGAGACCCAGTACTTC
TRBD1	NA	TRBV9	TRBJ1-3	CASSPRTGGSGNTIYF	TGTGCCAGCAGCCCCAGGACAGGGGGGAGTGGAAACACCATATATTTT
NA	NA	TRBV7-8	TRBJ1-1	CASSSRGQFNTEAFF	TGTGCCAGCAGCTCCAGAGGACAGTTCAACACTGAAGCTTTCTTT
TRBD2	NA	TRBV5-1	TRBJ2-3	CASSLGLAGGSTDTQYF	TGCGCCAGCAGCTTGGGGTTAGCGGGGGGGAGCACAGATACGCAGTATTTT
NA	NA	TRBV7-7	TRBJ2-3	CASSSGGTDTQYF	TGTGCCAGCAGCTCGGGAGGCACAGATACGCAGTATTTT
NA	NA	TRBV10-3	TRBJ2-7	CAISESRDEQYF	TGTGCCATCAGTGAGTCTAGAGACGAGCAGTACTTC
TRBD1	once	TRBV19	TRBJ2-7	CASSTPGQGYEQYF	TGTGCCAGTAGTACTCCGGGACAGGGCTACGAGCAGTACTTC
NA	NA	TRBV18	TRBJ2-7	CASSPGGLRYEQYF	TGTGCCAGCTCACCAGGAGGGTTACGGTACGAGCAGTACTTC
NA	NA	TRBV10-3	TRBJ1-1	CAISGGGGKTEAFF	TGTGCCATCAGCGGGGGAGGGGGAAAGACTGAAGCTTTCTTT
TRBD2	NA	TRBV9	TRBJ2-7	CASSVGLAGGGEQYF	TGTGCCAGCAGCGTTGGACTAGCGGGGGGGGGCGAGCAGTACTTC
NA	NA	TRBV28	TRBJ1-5	CASTPGTPSNQPQHF	TGTGCCAGCACCCCCGGGACTCCGAGCAATCAGCCCCAGCATTTT
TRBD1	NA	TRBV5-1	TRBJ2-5	CASSLTGEETQYF	TGCGCCAGCAGCTTGACAGGGGAAGAGACCCAGTACTTC
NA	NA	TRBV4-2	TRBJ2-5	CASSPSLGRQGETQYF	TGTGCCAGCAGCCCCTCTCTAGGGAGGCAGGGCGAGACCCAGTACTTC
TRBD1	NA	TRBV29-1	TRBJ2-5	CSVGDNRGYF	TGCAGCGTTGGGGATAACAGGGGGTACTTC
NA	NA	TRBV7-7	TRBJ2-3	CASSLESTDTQYF	TGTGCCAGCAGCTTGGAGTCTACAGATACGCAGTATTTT
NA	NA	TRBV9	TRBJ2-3	CASSVERTDTQYF	TGTGCCAGCAGCGTAGAGCGGACAGATACGCAGTATTTT
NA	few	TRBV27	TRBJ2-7	CASSFDSSYEQYF	TGTGCCAGCAGTTTCGACAGCTCCTACGAGCAGTACTTC
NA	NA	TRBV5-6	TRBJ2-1	CASSLRSIGLNEQFF	TGTGCCAGCAGCTTGCGTAGCATTGGTCTCAATGAGCAGTTCTTC
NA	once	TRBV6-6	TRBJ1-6	CASRWTVTYNSPLHF	TGTGCCAGCCGGTGGACAGTCACCTATAATTCACCCCTCCACTTT